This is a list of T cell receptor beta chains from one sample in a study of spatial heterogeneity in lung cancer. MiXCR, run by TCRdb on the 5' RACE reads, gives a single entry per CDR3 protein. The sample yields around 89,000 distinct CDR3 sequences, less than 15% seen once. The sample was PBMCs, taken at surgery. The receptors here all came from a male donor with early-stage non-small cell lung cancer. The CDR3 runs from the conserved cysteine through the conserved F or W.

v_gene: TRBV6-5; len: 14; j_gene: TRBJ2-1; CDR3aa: CASSYRLLANEQFF
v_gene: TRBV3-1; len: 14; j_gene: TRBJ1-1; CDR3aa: CASSQVGGSTEAFF
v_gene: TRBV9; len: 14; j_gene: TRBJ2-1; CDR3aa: CASSVVAGAGEQFF
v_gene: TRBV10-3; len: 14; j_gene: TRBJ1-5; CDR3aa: CAISPLGFDQPQHF
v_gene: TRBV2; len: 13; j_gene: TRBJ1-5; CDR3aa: CASRRVGNQPQHF
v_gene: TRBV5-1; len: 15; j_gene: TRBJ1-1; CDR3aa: CASSFNRLTNTEAFF
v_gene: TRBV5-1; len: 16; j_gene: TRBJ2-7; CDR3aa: CATLDRGPENHYEQYF
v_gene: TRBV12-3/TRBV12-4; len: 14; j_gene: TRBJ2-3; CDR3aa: CASSLIQGTDTQYF
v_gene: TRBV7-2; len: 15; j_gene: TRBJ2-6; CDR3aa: CASSLGGAGANVLTF
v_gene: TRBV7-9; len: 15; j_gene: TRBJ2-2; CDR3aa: CASKERGRDTGELFF
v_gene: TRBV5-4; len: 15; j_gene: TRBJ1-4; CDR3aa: CASSSGRFTNEKLFF
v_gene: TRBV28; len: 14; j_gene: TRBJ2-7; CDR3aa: CASRRDGSSYEQYF
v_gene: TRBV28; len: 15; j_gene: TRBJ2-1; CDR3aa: CASSSEGTPYEEQFF
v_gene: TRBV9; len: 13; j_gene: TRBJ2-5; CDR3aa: CASSVSSQETQYF
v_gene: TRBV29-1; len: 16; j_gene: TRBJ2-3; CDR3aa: CSVEERVASNTDTQYF
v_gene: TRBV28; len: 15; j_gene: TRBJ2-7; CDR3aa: CASRQGQGRIYEQYF
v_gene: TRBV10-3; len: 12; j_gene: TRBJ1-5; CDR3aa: CAIGRSNQPQHF
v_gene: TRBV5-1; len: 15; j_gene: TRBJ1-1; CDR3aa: CASSIQTGGQAEAFF
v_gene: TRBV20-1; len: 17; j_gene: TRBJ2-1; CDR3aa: CSARDSHRGSGRPEQFF
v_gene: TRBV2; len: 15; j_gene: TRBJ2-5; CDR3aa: CASTGGGLIQETQYF
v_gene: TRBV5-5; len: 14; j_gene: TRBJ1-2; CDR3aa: CASSLGTEGNGYTF
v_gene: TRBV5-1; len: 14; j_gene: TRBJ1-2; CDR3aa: CASSPTGGDYGYTF
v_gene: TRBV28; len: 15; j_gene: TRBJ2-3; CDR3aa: CASRRLAGSSDTQYF
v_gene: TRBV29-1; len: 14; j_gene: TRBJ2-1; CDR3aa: CSVEKRGDYNEQFF
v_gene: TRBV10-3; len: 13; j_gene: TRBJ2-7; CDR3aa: CAATSYLIDEQYF
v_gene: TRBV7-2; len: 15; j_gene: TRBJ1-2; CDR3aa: CASTSRGNKDYGYTF
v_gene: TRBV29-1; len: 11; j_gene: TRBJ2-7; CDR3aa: CSVDKTGEQYF
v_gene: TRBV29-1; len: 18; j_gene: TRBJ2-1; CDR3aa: CSVGQQTRTSGRAGEQFF
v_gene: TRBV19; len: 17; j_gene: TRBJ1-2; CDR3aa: CASSTPDRNSWSYGYTF
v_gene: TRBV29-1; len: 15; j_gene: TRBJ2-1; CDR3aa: CSVEYPAEGDNEQFF
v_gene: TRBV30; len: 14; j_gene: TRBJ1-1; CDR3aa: CAWSPGRRNTEAFF
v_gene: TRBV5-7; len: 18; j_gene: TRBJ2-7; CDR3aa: CASSLAGASGRKSYEQYF
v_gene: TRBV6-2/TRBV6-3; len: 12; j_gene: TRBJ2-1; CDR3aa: CASSYGFGEQFF
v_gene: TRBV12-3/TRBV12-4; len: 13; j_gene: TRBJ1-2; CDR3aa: CASSLLIRRGYTF
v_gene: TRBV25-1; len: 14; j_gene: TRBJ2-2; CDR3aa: CASRDDRGQGELFF
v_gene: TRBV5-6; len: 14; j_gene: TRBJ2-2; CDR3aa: CASSLGQNTGELFF
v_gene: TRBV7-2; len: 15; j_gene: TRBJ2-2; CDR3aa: CASSGVGPNTGELFF
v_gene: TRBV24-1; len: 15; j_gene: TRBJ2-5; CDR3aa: CATSGSSGRGETQYF
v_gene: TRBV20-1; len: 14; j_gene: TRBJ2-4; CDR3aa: CSAPLAGVQNIQYF
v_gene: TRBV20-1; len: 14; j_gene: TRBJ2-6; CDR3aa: CSADSSSGANVLTF
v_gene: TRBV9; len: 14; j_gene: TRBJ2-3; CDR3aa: CASSVQGSKDTQYF
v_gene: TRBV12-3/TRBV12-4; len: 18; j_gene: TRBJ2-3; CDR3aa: CASSGHAGWASDLDTQYF
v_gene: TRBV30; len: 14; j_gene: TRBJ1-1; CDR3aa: CAWSVNRGNTEAFF
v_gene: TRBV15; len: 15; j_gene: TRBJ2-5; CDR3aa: CATSRDLAVRETQYF
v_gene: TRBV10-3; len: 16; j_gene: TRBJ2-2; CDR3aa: CAISAGGLLESGELFF
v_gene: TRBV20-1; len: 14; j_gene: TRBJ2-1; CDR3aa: CSASWGLGYNEQFF